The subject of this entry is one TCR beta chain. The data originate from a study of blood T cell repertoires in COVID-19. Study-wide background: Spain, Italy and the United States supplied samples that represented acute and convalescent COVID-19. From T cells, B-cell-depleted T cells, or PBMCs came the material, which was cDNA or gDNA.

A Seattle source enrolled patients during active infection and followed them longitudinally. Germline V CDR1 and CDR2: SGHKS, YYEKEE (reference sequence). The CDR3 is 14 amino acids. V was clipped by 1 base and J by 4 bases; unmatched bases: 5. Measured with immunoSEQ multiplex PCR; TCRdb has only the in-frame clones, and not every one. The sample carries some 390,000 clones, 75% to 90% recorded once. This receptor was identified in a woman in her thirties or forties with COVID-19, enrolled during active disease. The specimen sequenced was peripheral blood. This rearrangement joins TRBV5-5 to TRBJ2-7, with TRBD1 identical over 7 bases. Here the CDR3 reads CASSLLQGRYEQYF. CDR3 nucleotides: TGTGCCAGCAGCTTGTTACAGGGGAGATACGAGCAGTACTTC. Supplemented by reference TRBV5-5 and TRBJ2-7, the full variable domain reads DAGVTQSPTHLIKTRGQQVTLRCSPISGHKSVSWYQQVLGQGPQFIFQYYEKEERGRGNFPDRFSARQFPNYSSELNVNALLLGDSALYLCASSLLQGRYEQYFGPGTRLTVT.